This T cell receptor (beta chain) derives from a study of Graves' ophthalmopathy and Graves' hyperthyroidism. This clonotype was picked up many times. Its antigen is unknown. Germline CDR1 and CDR2: MNHEY and SVGAGI. The CDR3 contains 15 residues. After removal of 2 bases from V and 2 bases from J, the junction contained 3 bases not matched to a gene. Study-wide results and caveats: Discriminating ophthalmopathy from stable hyperthyroidism, a 13-signature model attained a sensitivity of 87.88% and a specificity of approximately 77%.

Clinical symptoms, serum thyroxine, TRAb, thyroid ultrasound and orbital computed tomography determined diagnosis. Fresh peripheral blood, 10 ml, was the PBMC source. Amplifying from RNA transcripts, the study obtained TCR beta CDR3 regions. HTBI-primed RT-PCR formed the first round, and a multiplex PCR formed the second. TCRdb re-derived calls from the multiplex PCR reads in MiXCR, one entry per CDR3 protein. The table has some 390,000 distinct CDR3 sequences, approximately 16% seen once. The V gene is TRBV6-5, the J gene TRBJ1-5; 7 nucleotides align to TRBD1. Sequenced sample: peripheral blood. This clonotype originated in a young woman with Graves' ophthalmopathy. DNA for the CDR3: TGTGCCAGCAGTTACGGACAGGCTCGCAATCAGCCCCAGCATTTT. This sequence encodes CASSYGQARNQPQHF.